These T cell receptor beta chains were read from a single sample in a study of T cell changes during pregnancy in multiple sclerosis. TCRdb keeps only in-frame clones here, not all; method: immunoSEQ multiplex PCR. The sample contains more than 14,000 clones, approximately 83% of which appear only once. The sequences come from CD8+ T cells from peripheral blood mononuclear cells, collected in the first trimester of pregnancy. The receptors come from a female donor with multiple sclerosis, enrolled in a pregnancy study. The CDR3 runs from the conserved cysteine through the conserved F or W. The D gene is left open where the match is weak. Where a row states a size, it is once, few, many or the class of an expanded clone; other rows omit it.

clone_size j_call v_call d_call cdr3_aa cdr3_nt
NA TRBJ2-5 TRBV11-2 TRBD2 CASSPGGARAQYF TGTGCCAGCAGCCCCGGGGGGGCCAGGGCCCAGTACTTC
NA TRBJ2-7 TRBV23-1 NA CASTIPSRDWVSYEQYF TGCGCCAGCACCATTCCCTCCCGGGACTGGGTCTCCTACGAGCAGTACTTC
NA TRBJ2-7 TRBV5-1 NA CASSLAGGSYEQYF TGCGCCAGCAGCTTGGCCGGGGGCTCCTACGAGCAGTACTTC
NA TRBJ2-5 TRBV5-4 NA CASSPEHRAYQETQYF TGTGCCAGCAGCCCGGAACACAGGGCTTACCAAGAGACCCAGTACTTC
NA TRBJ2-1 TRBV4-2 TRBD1 CASSKRNRGLIHEQFF TGTGCCAGCAGCAAACGTAACAGGGGATTAATCCATGAGCAGTTCTTC
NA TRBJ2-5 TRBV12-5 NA CASGLSPRETQYF TGTGCTAGTGGTTTGTCTCCGCGGGAGACCCAGTACTTC
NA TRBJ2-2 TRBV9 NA CASSPLQTGANTGELFF TGTGCCAGCAGCCCCCTCCAGACGGGAGCGAACACCGGGGAGCTGTTTTTT
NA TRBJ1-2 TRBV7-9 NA CASSLGGNGYTF TGTGCCAGCAGCTTGGGGGGAAATGGCTACACCTTC
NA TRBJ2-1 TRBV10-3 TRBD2 CAISVSIGGVREQFF TGTGCCATCAGTGTGTCTATCGGGGGGGTTCGGGAGCAGTTCTTC
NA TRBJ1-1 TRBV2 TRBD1 CASRKQGRNTEAFF TGTGCCAGCAGGAAACAGGGGAGGAACACTGAAGCTTTCTTT
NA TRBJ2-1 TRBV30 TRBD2 CAWSLGLAAYNEQFF TGTGCCTGGAGTTTAGGGCTAGCGGCCTACAATGAGCAGTTCTTC
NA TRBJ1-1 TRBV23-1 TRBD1 CASSQTRQGVSTEAFF TGCGCCAGCAGTCAGACCAGACAGGGCGTAAGCACTGAAGCTTTCTTT
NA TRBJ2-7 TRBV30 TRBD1 CAWGDRDRDYEQYF TGTGCCTGGGGGGACCGGGACAGGGACTACGAGCAGTACTTC
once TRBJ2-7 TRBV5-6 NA CASSSDTYEQYF TGTGCCAGCAGCTCTGACACCTACGAGCAGTACTTC
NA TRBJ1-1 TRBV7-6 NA CASSDEGGTEAFF TGTGCCAGCAGCGACGAAGGGGGCACTGAAGCTTTCTTT
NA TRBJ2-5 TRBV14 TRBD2 CASSQFPSGRLETQYF TGTGCCAGCAGCCAATTCCCTAGCGGGAGACTTGAGACCCAGTACTTC
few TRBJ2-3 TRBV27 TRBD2 CASSLSTSGRITDTQYF TGTGCCAGCAGTTTATCGACTAGCGGGAGGATCACAGATACGCAGTATTTT
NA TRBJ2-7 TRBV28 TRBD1 CASRSGTGLPWTYEQYF TGTGCCAGCAGGTCCGGGACAGGGTTACCATGGACCTACGAGCAGTACTTC
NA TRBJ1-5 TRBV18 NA CASSPVRGQPQHF TGTGCCAGCTCACCCGTTAGAGGGCAGCCCCAGCATTTT
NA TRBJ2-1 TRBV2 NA CASTPGSEQFF TGTGCCAGCACCCCGGGGTCCGAGCAGTTCTTC
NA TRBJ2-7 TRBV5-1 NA CASSWDGGSYEQYF TGCGCCAGCAGTTGGGACGGGGGCTCCTACGAGCAGTACTTC
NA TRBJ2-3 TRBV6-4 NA CASSEGGGNTDTQYF TGTGCCAGCAGTGAAGGCGGGGGCAACACAGATACGCAGTATTTT
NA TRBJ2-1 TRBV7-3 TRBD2 CASSKRVTTGRSHNEQFF TGTGCCAGCAGCAAGAGGGTAACTACCGGGAGGTCCCACAATGAGCAGTTCTTC
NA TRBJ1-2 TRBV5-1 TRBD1 CASSGPTGVKDGYTF TGCGCCAGCAGCGGACCCACAGGGGTTAAGGATGGCTACACCTTC
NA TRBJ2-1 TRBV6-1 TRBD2 CASSEAQLAVLGNEQFF TGTGCCAGCAGTGAAGCGCAACTAGCGGTTCTGGGCAATGAGCAGTTCTTC
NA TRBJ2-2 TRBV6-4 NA CASSDGGAANTGELFF TGTGCCAGCAGTGACGGGGGGGCCGCGAACACCGGGGAGCTGTTTTTT
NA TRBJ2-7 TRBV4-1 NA CASSQVAGSYEQYF TGCGCCAGCAGCCAAGTAGCTGGCTCCTACGAGCAGTACTTC
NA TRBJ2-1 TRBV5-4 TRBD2 CASSSPTSGTYNEQFF TGTGCCAGCAGCTCACCAACTAGCGGAACCTACAATGAGCAGTTCTTC
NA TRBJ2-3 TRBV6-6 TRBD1 CASSKGQGTDTQYF TGTGCCAGCAGTAAGGGACAGGGGACAGATACGCAGTATTTT
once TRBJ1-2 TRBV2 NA CASRDRRHYGYTF TGTGCCAGCAGAGACAGGCGACACTATGGCTACACCTTC
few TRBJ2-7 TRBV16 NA CASRSSGVPPYEQYF TGTGCCAGCAGAAGTTCAGGGGTCCCTCCCTACGAGCAGTACTTC
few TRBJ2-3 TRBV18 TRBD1 CASSSRRTGTADTQYF TGTGCCAGCTCTTCTCGGAGGACAGGGACTGCAGATACGCAGTATTTT
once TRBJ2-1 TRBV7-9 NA CASSLETSYEQFF TGTGCCAGCAGCTTAGAGACTTCCTATGAGCAGTTCTTC
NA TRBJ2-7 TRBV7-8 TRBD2 CASSTPLAGGPHEQYF TGTGCCAGCAGCACCCCCTTAGCGGGAGGGCCCCACGAGCAGTACTTC
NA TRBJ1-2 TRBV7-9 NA CASSLGGDGYTF TGTGCCAGCAGCTTAGGGGGGGATGGCTACACCTTC
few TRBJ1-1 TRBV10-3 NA CAISDIRGRDTEAFF TGTGCCATCAGTGATATCAGGGGCCGTGACACTGAAGCTTTCTTT
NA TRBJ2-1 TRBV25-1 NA CASEPVLTNEQFF TGTGCCAGCGAGCCGGTACTGACAAATGAGCAGTTCTTC
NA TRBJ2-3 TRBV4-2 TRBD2 CASSHPGAGGPGTDTQYF TGTGCCAGCAGCCACCCCGGAGCGGGGGGGCCGGGCACAGATACGCAGTATTTT
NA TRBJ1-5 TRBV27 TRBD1 CASSLSGGDNQPQHF TGTGCCAGCAGTTTGTCAGGGGGCGACAATCAGCCCCAGCATTTT
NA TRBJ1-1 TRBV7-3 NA CASSRDANTEAFF TGTGCCAGCAGTCGAGATGCGAACACTGAAGCTTTCTTT
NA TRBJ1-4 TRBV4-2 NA CASSPRSMVRGGEKLFF TGTGCCAGCAGTCCAAGAAGCATGGTTAGGGGAGGTGAAAAACTGTTTTTT
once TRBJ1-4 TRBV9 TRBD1 CASSLTGGSGEKLFF TGTGCCAGCAGTCTTACAGGGGGGTCAGGGGAAAAACTGTTTTTT
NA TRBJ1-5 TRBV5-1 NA CASSADSRNQPQHF TGCGCCAGCAGCGCGGACAGTCGCAATCAGCCCCAGCATTTT
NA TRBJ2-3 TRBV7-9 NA CASSLERGSYF TGTGCCAGCAGCTTAGAGAGGGGGTCGTATTTT
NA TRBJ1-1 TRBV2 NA CASMAGGAIPEAFF TGTGCCAGTATGGCTGGGGGCGCGATCCCTGAAGCTTTCTTT
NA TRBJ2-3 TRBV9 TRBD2 CASSERTSGRLDTQYF TGTGCCAGCAGCGAACGGACTAGCGGGAGGTTGGATACGCAGTATTTT
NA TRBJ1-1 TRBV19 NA CASSSHYRDENTEAFF TGTGCCAGTAGTAGCCACTACAGGGACGAGAACACTGAAGCTTTCTTT
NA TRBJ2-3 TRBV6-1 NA CASSGPGTRRTDTQYF TGTGCCAGCAGTGGGCCCGGGACAAGACGCACAGATACGCAGTATTTT
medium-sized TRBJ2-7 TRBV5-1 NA CASSPGYEQYF TGCGCCAGCAGCCCCGGCTACGAGCAGTACTTC
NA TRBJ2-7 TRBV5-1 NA CASSTGLHYEQYF TGCGCCAGCAGCACGGGACTCCACTACGAGCAGTACTTC